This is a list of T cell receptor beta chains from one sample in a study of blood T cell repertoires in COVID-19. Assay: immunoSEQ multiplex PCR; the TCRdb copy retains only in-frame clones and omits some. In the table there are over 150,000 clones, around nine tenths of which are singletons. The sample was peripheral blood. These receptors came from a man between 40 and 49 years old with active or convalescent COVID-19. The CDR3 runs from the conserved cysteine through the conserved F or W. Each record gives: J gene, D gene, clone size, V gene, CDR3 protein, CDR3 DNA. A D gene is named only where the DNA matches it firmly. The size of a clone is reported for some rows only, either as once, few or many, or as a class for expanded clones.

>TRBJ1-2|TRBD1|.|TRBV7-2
CASRDPNRGRGYTF
TGTGCCAGCAGGGATCCCAACAGGGGAAGAGGCTACACCTTC
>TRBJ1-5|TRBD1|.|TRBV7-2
CASSWTGDQPQHF
TGTGCCAGCAGCTGGACAGGGGATCAGCCCCAGCATTTT
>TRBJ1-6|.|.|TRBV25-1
CASNSRGNSPLHF
TGTGCCAGCAATAGTAGGGGAAATTCACCCCTCCACTTT
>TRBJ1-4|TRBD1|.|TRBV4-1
CASSQGRTGYFNEKLFF
TGCGCCAGCAGCCAGGGACGGACAGGGTATTTTAATGAAAAACTGTTTTTT
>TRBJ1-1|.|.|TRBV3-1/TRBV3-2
CASSQDRQGKLYTEAFF
TGTGCCAGCAGCCAAGATCGGCAGGGCAAACTTTACACTGAAGCTTTCTTT
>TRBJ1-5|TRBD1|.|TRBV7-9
CASSFGQGGDQPQHF
TGTGCCAGCAGCTTCGGACAGGGAGGAGATCAGCCCCAGCATTTT
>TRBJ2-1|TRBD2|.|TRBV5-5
CASSLRILAGGSSYNEQFF
TGTGCCAGCAGCTTGAGGATACTAGCGGGGGGTAGCTCCTACAATGAGCAGTTCTTC
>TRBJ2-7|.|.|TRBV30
CSMGDPYEQYF
TGTTCCATGGGCGACCCCTACGAGCAGTACTTC
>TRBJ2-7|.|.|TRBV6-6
CASSYSSGEGDEQYF
TGTGCCAGCAGTTACTCGAGTGGGGAGGGGGACGAGCAGTACTTC
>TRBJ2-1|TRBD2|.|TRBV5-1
CASSGGTSGGDEQFF
TGCGCCAGCAGCGGCGGGACTAGCGGGGGGGACGAGCAGTTCTTC
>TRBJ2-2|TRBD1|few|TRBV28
CASRTGQATRQNTGELFF
TGTGCCAGCAGAACGGGACAGGCCACCCGTCAGAACACCGGGGAGCTGTTTTTT
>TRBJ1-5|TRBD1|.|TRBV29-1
CSYAGGADQPQHF
TGCAGTTACGCAGGGGGCGCGGATCAGCCCCAGCATTTT
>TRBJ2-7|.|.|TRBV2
CASRGGVEQYF
TGTGCCAGCAGGGGCGGGGTCGAGCAGTACTTC
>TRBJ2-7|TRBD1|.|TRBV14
CASSWDSYEQYF
TGTGCCAGCAGCTGGGACAGCTACGAGCAGTACTTC
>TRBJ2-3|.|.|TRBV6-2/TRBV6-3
CASSYGTHTDTQYF
TGTGCCAGCAGTTACGGGACTCACACAGATACGCAGTATTTT